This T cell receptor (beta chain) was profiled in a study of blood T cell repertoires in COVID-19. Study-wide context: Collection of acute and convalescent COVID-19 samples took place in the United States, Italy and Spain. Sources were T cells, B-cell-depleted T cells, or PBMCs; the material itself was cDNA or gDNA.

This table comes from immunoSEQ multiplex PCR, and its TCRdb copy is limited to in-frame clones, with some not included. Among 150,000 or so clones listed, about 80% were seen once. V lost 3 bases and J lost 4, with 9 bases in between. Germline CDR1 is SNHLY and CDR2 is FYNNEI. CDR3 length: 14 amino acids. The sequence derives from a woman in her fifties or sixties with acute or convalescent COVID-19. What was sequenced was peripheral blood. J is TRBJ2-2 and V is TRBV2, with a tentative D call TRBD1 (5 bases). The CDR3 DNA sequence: TGTGCCAGCAGTGAGGGCAGGGCCACCGGGGAGCTGTTTTTT. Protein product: CASSEGRATGELFF.